Shown below are 7 T cell receptor beta chains from a single sample sequenced in a study of CD8+CD57+ T cells in acquired aplastic anemia. Those patients picked for sequencing had displayed CD8+CD57+ cell expansion on flow cytometry. Investigators profiled TCR beta VDJ and CDR3 from genomic DNA template. TCRdb re-called the reads through MiXCR, storing one row per CDR3 protein. The sample holds approximately 220,000 distinct CDR3 sequences; approximately 50% are singletons and the top ten take about 7.8%. The sample was sorted CD4+, CD8+, or CD8+CD57+ T cells (not recorded which) from PBMCs. These receptors were collected from a human donor with aplastic anemia.

This clonotype was observed a handful of times. The rearrangement uses TRBV28 and TRBJ2-7; 8 nucleotides match TRBD1. V lost 3 bases and J lost 2; bases outside the gene matches: 6. The CDR3 consists of 15 residues. In germline, CDR1 is MDHEN, CDR2 SYDVKM. The CDR3 sequence: CASSFGTGSTYEQYF. CDR3 nucleotide sequence: TGTGCCAGCAGTTTCGGGACAGGCAGTACCTACGAGCAGTACTTC.

Note on this clonotype: It may be a read error: a sequence one base away is much more abundant. In nucleotides, the CDR3 is TGTGCCAGCAGCGTAGGTCCTAGCTCAAACAATGAGCAGTTCTTC. Translated, it gives CASSVGPSSNNEQFF. The chain carries TRBV9 and TRBJ2-1, with D perhaps TRBD2 (5 bases). CDR1 SGDLS and CDR2 YYNGEE come from the germline V gene. The CDR3 covers 15 residues. The V end was cut by 0 bases, the J end by 5 bases, with 12 bases between.

The V and J genes are TRBV7-9 and TRBJ2-5, with TRBD2 matching over 7 bases. The CDR3 totals 16 residues. The V gene end was trimmed by 0 bases and the J gene end by 11 bases; junction bases not matched to a gene: 15. Germline-derived CDR1 and CDR2 are SEHNR and FQNEAQ (reference sequence). Here the CDR3 DNA reads TGTGCCAGCAGCTTAGCCCAGCGGGGAGACACAGATGCGCAGTACTTC. Its protein is CASSLAQRGDTDAQYF.

V is TRBV29-1 and J is TRBJ1-2; TRBD1 matches 7 bases. The CDR3 runs to 13 residues. Germline assignment: CDR1 SQVTM and CDR2 ANQGSEA. V trimming: 4 bases; J trimming: 5 bases; junction bases outside the gene matches: 7. This CDR3 is CSVARDSSYGYTF. For the CDR3, the DNA is TGCAGCGTTGCGAGGGACAGCTCATATGGCTACACCTTC.

At least ten counts were recorded for this clonotype. The gene calls are TRBV20-1 and TRBJ2-1; the D is unclear. Looked up from germline, CDR1 is DFQATT and CDR2 is SNEGSKA (reference sequence). There are 13 residues in the CDR3. V lost 0 bases and J 11 bases, leaving 14 bases between the germline ends. The CDR3 reads CSARDRPTDKQFF. The CDR3 DNA reads as TGCAGTGCTAGAGATCGCCCCACAGATAAGCAGTTCTTC.

DNA for the CDR3: TGTGCCAGCAGGAGGAACGAATTGGACATCGACAGGGGGGCTTTCTTT. This gives the protein CASRRNELDIDRGAFF. V is TRBV7-3 and J is TRBJ1-1; 9 nucleotides line up with TRBD1. The CDR3 contains 16 residues. In germline, CDR1 is SGHTA, CDR2 FQGTGA. With 6 bases clipped from V and 11 bases from J, the junction kept 19 bases outside the gene matches.

The V call is TRBV24-1, the J call TRBJ2-1; possible D gene TRBD1, 6 bases. Germline V gene data show CDR1 as KGHDR and CDR2 as SFDVKD. Trimming left V 4 bases short and J 3 bases short, with 9 bases between. The length of the CDR3 is 14 residues. The CDR3 DNA follows: TGTGCCACCAGTGACTGGGACAACTACAATGAGCAGTTCTTC. Protein sequence: CATSDWDNYNEQFF.